The entry that follows covers one T cell receptor (beta chain) sequence. These data belong to a study of T cell changes during pregnancy in multiple sclerosis. The assay was immunoSEQ multiplex PCR, and TCRdb's table has in-frame clones only and misses some. The table has fewer than 40,000 clones, 90% to 95% seen once. The receptor was derived from a female donor with multiple sclerosis, enrolled in a pregnancy study. The sequences come from CD4+ T cells from peripheral blood mononuclear cells, collected in the second trimester of pregnancy.

The CDR3: CASSLPPGVEAFF. In DNA form, the CDR3 reads TGTGCCAGCAGCCTACCGCCAGGTGTTGAAGCTTTCTTT. The chain is built from TRBV7-3 and TRBJ1-1; D remains ambiguous. Per germline, CDR1 SGHTA and CDR2 FQGTGA. Trimming stripped 5 bases from V and 7 bases from J, with 14 bases between. The length of the CDR3 is 13 residues.